This is a list of T cell receptor beta chains from one sample in a study of OX40 agonist ivuxolimab in advanced cancers. The repertoire was sequenced with immunoSEQ multiplex PCR; TCRdb's copy has only in-frame clones and lacks some. Among some 99,000 clones listed, roughly 94% were seen once. The sequencing here drew on CD4+ or CD8+ T cells sorted from blood, taken in a trial of the OX40 agonist ivuxolimab. The receptor source for this set is an adult with an advanced solid tumor such as melanoma, head and neck, liver or kidney cancer. CDR3s include the opening cysteine and the closing phenylalanine or tryptophan. D genes are given only for firm matches. Clone size is not always given. Where it is, it says once, few, many or a class for expanded clones.

J gene,V gene,D gene,clone size,CDR3 protein,CDR3 DNA
TRBJ2-7,TRBV21-1,.,.,CASSTPLTPYEQYF,TGTGCCAGCAGCACCCCCCTTACCCCCTACGAGCAGTACTTC
TRBJ2-3,TRBV12-5,.,.,CASGLVWGRGVSDTQYF,TGTGCTAGTGGTTTGGTATGGGGCAGGGGCGTTTCAGATACGCAGTATTTT
TRBJ2-1,TRBV30,.,.,CAWSGANEQFF,TGTGCCTGGTCCGGGGCCAATGAGCAGTTCTTC
TRBJ2-5,TRBV18,TRBD1,.,CASSLSGQESETQYF,TGTGCCAGCTCACTTTCCGGACAGGAATCAGAGACCCAGTACTTC
TRBJ2-6,TRBV7-7,.,.,CASSRNSGANVLTF,TGTGCCAGCAGCCGGAACTCTGGGGCCAACGTCCTGACTTTC
TRBJ2-5,TRBV5-4,TRBD1,.,CASSPTGDVETQYF,TGTGCCAGCAGCCCGACAGGGGATGTTGAGACCCAGTACTTC
TRBJ2-3,TRBV7-3,TRBD1,.,CASSSGQGATDTQYF,TGTGCCAGCAGCTCCGGACAGGGAGCGACAGATACGCAGTATTTT
TRBJ2-7,TRBV5-1,.,.,CASSPYNTGYEQYF,TGTGCCAGCAGCCCATACAATACGGGCTACGAGCAGTACTTC
TRBJ2-7,TRBV4-3,.,.,CASSQAGDSRYEQYF,TGCGCCAGCAGCCAAGCCGGGGACTCGAGATACGAGCAGTACTTC
TRBJ2-7,TRBV9,TRBD1,.,CASSPTGQGAHEQYF,TGTGCCAGCAGCCCTACCGGGCAGGGGGCGCACGAGCAGTACTTC
TRBJ1-5,TRBV4-1,.,few,CASSRTTVQPQHF,TGCGCCAGCAGCCGGACCACAGTTCAGCCCCAGCATTTT
TRBJ2-7,TRBV28,.,.,CASRPGHNYEQYF,TGTGCCAGCAGACCGGGACACAACTACGAGCAGTACTTC
TRBJ1-3,TRBV7-2,.,.,CASSPSSGNTIYF,TGTGCCAGCAGCCCCAGCTCTGGAAACACCATATATTTT
TRBJ2-2,TRBV7-2,.,.,CASSLAQAGYTGELFF,TGTGCCAGCAGCTTAGCGCAGGCAGGGTACACCGGGGAGCTGTTTTTT
TRBJ1-6,TRBV5-1,.,.,CASSLELRTNSPLHF,TGCGCCAGCAGCTTGGAATTGAGAACCAATTCACCCCTCCACTTT
TRBJ2-3,TRBV9,TRBD2,.,CASSVAGGGVTDTQYF,TGTGCCAGCAGCGTAGCTGGCGGGGGGGTGACAGATACGCAGTATTTT
TRBJ2-1,TRBV29-1,.,.,CSVAPYNEQFF,TGCAGCGTTGCCCCCTACAATGAGCAGTTCTTC
TRBJ2-5,TRBV30,.,.,CAESGADQETQYF,TGTGCTGAGTCGGGTGCGGATCAAGAGACCCAGTACTTC